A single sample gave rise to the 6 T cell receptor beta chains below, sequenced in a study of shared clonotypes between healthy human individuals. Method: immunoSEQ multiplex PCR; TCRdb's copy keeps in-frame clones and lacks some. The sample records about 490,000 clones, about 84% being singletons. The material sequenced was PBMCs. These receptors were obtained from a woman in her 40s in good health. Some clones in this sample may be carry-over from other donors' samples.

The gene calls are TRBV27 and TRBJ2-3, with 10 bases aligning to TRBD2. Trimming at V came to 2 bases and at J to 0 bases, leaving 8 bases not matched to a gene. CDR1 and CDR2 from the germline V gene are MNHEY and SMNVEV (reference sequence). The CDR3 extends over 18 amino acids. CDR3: CASSLRTSGISSTDTQYF. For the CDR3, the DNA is TGTGCCAGCAGTTTAAGGACTAGCGGAATCTCTAGCACAGATACGCAGTATTTT.

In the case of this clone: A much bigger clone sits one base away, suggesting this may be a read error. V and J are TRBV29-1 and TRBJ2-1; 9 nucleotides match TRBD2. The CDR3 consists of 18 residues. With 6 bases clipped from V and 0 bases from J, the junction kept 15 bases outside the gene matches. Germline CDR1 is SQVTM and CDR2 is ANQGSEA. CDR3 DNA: TGCAGCGTCAAAGGGACTAGCAGGAGGGCGAGCTCCTACAATGAGCAGTTCTTC. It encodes CSVKGTSRRASSYNEQFF.

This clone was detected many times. CDR3 in amino acids: CASSHPTGELFF. The CDR3 nucleotides are TGCGCCAGCAGCCACCCAACCGGGGAGCTGTTTTTT. The chain carries TRBV5-1 and TRBJ2-2; no clear D. The CDR3 runs 12 residues. Germline CDR1 and CDR2: SGHRS and YFSETQ. Trimming removed 4 bases at V and 5 bases at J, with 6 bases between.

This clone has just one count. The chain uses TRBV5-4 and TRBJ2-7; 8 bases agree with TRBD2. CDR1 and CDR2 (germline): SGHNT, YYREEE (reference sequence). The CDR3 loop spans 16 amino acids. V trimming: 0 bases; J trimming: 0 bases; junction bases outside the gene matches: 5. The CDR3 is CASSLVGAGGSYEQYF. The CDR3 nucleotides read TGTGCCAGCAGCTTGGTCGGTGCGGGAGGCTCCTACGAGCAGTACTTC.

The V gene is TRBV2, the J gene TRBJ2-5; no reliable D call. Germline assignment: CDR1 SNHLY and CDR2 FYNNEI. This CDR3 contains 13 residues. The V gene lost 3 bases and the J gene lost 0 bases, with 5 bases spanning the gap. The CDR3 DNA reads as TGTGCCAGCAGTGAGGACCACCAAGAGACCCAGTACTTC. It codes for CASSEDHQETQYF.

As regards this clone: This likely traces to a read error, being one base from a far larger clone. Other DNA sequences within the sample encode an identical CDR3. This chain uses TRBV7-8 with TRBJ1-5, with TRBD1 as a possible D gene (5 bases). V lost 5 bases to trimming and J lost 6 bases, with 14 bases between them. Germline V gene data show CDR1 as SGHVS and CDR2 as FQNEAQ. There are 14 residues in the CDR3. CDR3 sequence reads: CASSRGETSQPQHF. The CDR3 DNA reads TGTGCCAGCAGCCGGGGGGAGACCAGTCAGCCCCAGCATTTT. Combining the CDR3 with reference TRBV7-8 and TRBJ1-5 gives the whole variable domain GAGVSQSPRYKVAKRGQDVALRCDPISGHVSLFWYQQALGQGPEFLTYFQNEAQLDKSGLPSDRFFAERPEGSVSTLKIQRTQQEDSAVYLCASSRGETSQPQHFGDGTRLSIL.